The rows below give T cell receptor beta chains drawn from one sample of a study of blood T cell repertoires in COVID-19. Sequencing used immunoSEQ multiplex PCR; TCRdb keeps in-frame clones, though not all of them. The sample holds around 30,000 clones; about 90% are singletons and the top ten take about 2%. The sequencing input was peripheral blood. The receptors here all came from a man over 45 with active or convalescent COVID-19. The CDR3 runs from the conserved cysteine through the conserved F or W. A D gene is named only where the DNA matches it firmly. Size is stated for part of the rows, as once, few or many counts, or as a class when the clone is expanded.

clone size,J gene,V gene,D gene,CDR3 DNA,CDR3 protein
-,TRBJ2-1,TRBV3-1/TRBV3-2,TRBD1,TGTGCCAGCAGCAGGACAGGGGACAATGAGCAGTTCTTC,CASSRTGDNEQFF
-,TRBJ2-1,TRBV29-1,TRBD2,TGCAGCGTTGAGGCACTAGCGGCCTACAATGAGCAGTTCTTC,CSVEALAAYNEQFF
-,TRBJ2-1,TRBV30,-,TGTGCTTCGCAGCGTAACTCCTACAATGAGCAGTTCTTC,CASQRNSYNEQFF
few,TRBJ2-7,TRBV7-8,TRBD2,TGTGCCAGCAGCTTAGGCGGGAGAATTTCCGAGCAGTACTTC,CASSLGGRISEQYF
-,TRBJ2-1,TRBV5-1,-,TGCGCCAGCAGCTTGGTTGGGGGGACAGCTAATGAGCAGTTCTTC,CASSLVGGTANEQFF
-,TRBJ1-4,TRBV12-3/TRBV12-4,TRBD1,TGTGCCAGCAGTTCCCTAGGGGGCGAAAAACTGTTTTTT,CASSSLGGEKLFF
once,TRBJ2-7,TRBV7-7,TRBD2,TGTGCCAGCAGCTTAGTTCCTAGCGGGGTCATCGAGCAGTACTTC,CASSLVPSGVIEQYF
-,TRBJ1-4,TRBV6-5,-,TGTGCCAGCAGTTACTCGTCCGTGTATGAAAAACTGTTTTTT,CASSYSSVYEKLFF
-,TRBJ2-4,TRBV7-2,TRBD2,TGTGCCAGCAGCTGGGGACTAGCGGGAGGTGCTATTCAGTACTTC,CASSWGLAGGAIQYF
-,TRBJ1-5,TRBV6-2/TRBV6-3,TRBD1,TGTGCCAGCAGCCAAAGAACCCCTGGGACAGGGAAACTCTTCGGGCAGCCCCAGCATTTT,CASSQRTPGTGKLFGQPQHF
-,TRBJ1-1,TRBV18,-,TGTGCCAGCTCACCAAACTCTGGGGCCTACACTGAAGCTTTCTTT,CASSPNSGAYTEAFF
few,TRBJ2-1,TRBV10-3,-,TGTGCCACCCGGAGTCCCTACAATGAGCAGTTCTTC,CATRSPYNEQFF
-,TRBJ1-1,TRBV9,-,TGTGCCAGCAGCCCCTTCGGACACATGAACACTGAAGCTTTCTTT,CASSPFGHMNTEAFF
-,TRBJ1-2,TRBV9,TRBD1,TGTGCCAGCAGCGTCGCCCCGACAGGGGGCTACACCTTC,CASSVAPTGGYTF
few,TRBJ2-7,TRBV27,TRBD2,TGTGCCAGCAGAAAGACTAGCGGGACCACCTACGAGCAGTACTTC,CASRKTSGTTYEQYF
-,TRBJ1-4,TRBV10-3,TRBD1,TGTGCCATCAGTACAGGGGGCTTCGGTAATGAAAAACTGTTTTTT,CAISTGGFGNEKLFF
-,TRBJ1-5,TRBV7-2,-,TGTGCCAGCAGCCCCGGGAATAGCAATCAGCCCCAGCATTTT,CASSPGNSNQPQHF
few,TRBJ1-3,TRBV6-5,-,TGTGCCAGCAGTTATGACAGGAATTCCGGAAACACCATATATTTT,CASSYDRNSGNTIYF
once,TRBJ1-6,TRBV30,TRBD1,TGTGCCTGGAGCGTGGGACAGGGAGGGTCACCCCTCCACTTT,CAWSVGQGGSPLHF
few,TRBJ2-7,TRBV5-5,-,TGTGCCAGCAGCCCCCGCCCCGCAGGTTTCGAGCAGTACTTC,CASSPRPAGFEQYF
-,TRBJ2-1,TRBV3-1/TRBV3-2,TRBD2,TGTGCCAGCAGCCATGGGGCGGGAGGTTACCTCTTC,CASSHGAGGYLF
-,TRBJ2-5,TRBV14,TRBD2,TGTGCCAGCAGCCAGGGACTAGCGGGGCGTCCCCAGTACTTC,CASSQGLAGRPQYF
-,TRBJ2-4,TRBV4-3,-,TGCGCCAGCAGCCACACCTGGCCCGAGACTAGTCCCCTTGAAAAAAACATTCAGTACTTC,CASSHTWPETSPLEKNIQYF
-,TRBJ2-7,TRBV19,-,TGTGCCAGTAGTATAGTGGGAGGCCCCTCGTACGAGCAGTACTTC,CASSIVGGPSYEQYF
few,TRBJ1-2,TRBV7-9,TRBD1,TGTGCCAGCAGCTTAGGGACAGGGTACTATGGCTACACCTTC,CASSLGTGYYGYTF
-,TRBJ2-4,TRBV11-2,-,TGTGCCAGCAGCATGGTCAGGGGTCAAAACATTCAGTACTTC,CASSMVRGQNIQYF
-,TRBJ2-1,TRBV11-2,TRBD2,TGTGCCAGCAGCTCACTAGCGGGAGCGCAGTTCTTC,CASSSLAGAQFF
-,TRBJ2-7,TRBV11-2,-,TGTGCCAGCAGCTTAGCCCCCCCGGGGGGCGAATACGAGCAGTACTTC,CASSLAPPGGEYEQYF
few,TRBJ1-6,TRBV2,-,TGTGCCAGCAGTGGGACAGTCAACTATAATTCACCCCTCCACTTT,CASSGTVNYNSPLHF
few,TRBJ1-1,TRBV28,TRBD1,TGTGCCAGCAGTTCATGGTGGACAGGACCCACTGAAGCTTTCTTT,CASSSWWTGPTEAFF
-,TRBJ2-1,TRBV4-3,-,TGCGCCAGCAGCCAAGACAACAGGCAATCCTACAATGAGCAGTTCTTC,CASSQDNRQSYNEQFF
once,TRBJ1-2,TRBV28,-,TGTGCCAGCAGCTGGGGGGGCGGGGATGGCTACACCTTC,CASSWGGGDGYTF
-,TRBJ2-5,TRBV6-5,-,TGTGCCAGCAGTAAACAGGGTTTGGAGACCCAGTACTTC,CASSKQGLETQYF
-,TRBJ2-7,TRBV6-1,TRBD2,TGTGCCAGCAGTGAAGTAGCGGGACTAGTGCCCCCGGGGCTCGAGCAGTACTTC,CASSEVAGLVPPGLEQYF
-,TRBJ2-3,TRBV20-1,-,TGCAGTGCTAGAGATCAGGATACGCAGTATTTT,CSARDQDTQYF
-,TRBJ2-1,TRBV7-8,TRBD2,TGTGCCAGCAGCGCCTCAGGGTTCCTAGCGGGAGTGAATGAGCAGTTCTTC,CASSASGFLAGVNEQFF
once,TRBJ1-3,TRBV7-9,-,TGTGCCAGCAGCCGTTCCCTTCCCGAGACAGCCCTCTCTGGAAACACCATATATTTT,CASSRSLPETALSGNTIYF
-,TRBJ1-2,TRBV19,TRBD1,TGTGCCAGTAGTTCGGGACAGGGAGTTAACTATGGCTACACCTTC,CASSSGQGVNYGYTF
-,TRBJ2-7,TRBV19,-,TGTGCCAGTAGTATGATGACAGACTCATACTACGAGCAGTACTTC,CASSMMTDSYYEQYF
-,TRBJ2-7,TRBV6-2/TRBV6-3,TRBD1,TGTGCCAGCAGTTACGAAGGACAGGGGGCGGCCGAGCAGTACTTC,CASSYEGQGAAEQYF
-,TRBJ2-1,TRBV28,-,TGTGCCAGCAGTTTAGGAGCTCCTTACAATGAGCAGTTCTTC,CASSLGAPYNEQFF
-,TRBJ2-3,TRBV2,-,TGTGCCAGCAGCGGGTCTTCTTCTGGCACAGATACGCAGTATTTT,CASSGSSSGTDTQYF
-,TRBJ2-7,TRBV3-1/TRBV3-2,-,TGTGCCAGCAGCCAAGAGGCCCTCTACGAGCAGTACTTC,CASSQEALYEQYF
-,TRBJ2-5,TRBV12-5,TRBD1,TGTGCTAGTGGTTCCGGGACAGGGTGGGAGACCCAGTACTTC,CASGSGTGWETQYF
-,TRBJ2-1,TRBV19,TRBD2,TGTGCCAGTAGGAAACTAGCGGGAGTGTCCTACAATGAGCAGTTCTTC,CASRKLAGVSYNEQFF
-,TRBJ2-2,TRBV18,TRBD1,TGTGCCAGCTCACCACGGGACAGTTCTCTATTCGCGAACACCGGGGAGCTGTTTTTT,CASSPRDSSLFANTGELFF
few,TRBJ1-6,TRBV6-2/TRBV6-3,-,TGTGCCAGCAGCCCCGGGCCCCGCGGGCCCCTCCACTTT,CASSPGPRGPLHF
-,TRBJ2-2,TRBV14,TRBD2,TGTGCCAGCAGCCGAGAATGGCGGGGGACCGGGGAGCTGTTTTTT,CASSREWRGTGELFF